A selection of T cell receptor beta chains follows, all from one sample in a study of post-analysis software for immune sequencing data. One entry per CDR3 protein, called by TCRdb with MiXCR from the PCR reads. In the table there are 700,000 to 800,000 distinct CDR3 sequences, 25% to 30% of which are singletons. The sample taken for sequencing was blood. The receptors stem from a girl aged 10-17 years with multiple sclerosis. Both conserved end residues are part of each CDR3. The D gene is left open where the match is weak. For some rows the clone size is stated as once, few or many, or as a class when expanded; others skip it.

clone size | J gene | V gene | D gene | CDR3 protein | CDR3 DNA
few | TRBJ2-3 | TRBV5-6 | . | CASSPDEDTQYF | TGTGCCAGCAGCCCGGACGAGGATACGCAGTATTTT
. | TRBJ2-2 | TRBV20-1 | TRBD2 | CSAGLEISTGELFF | TGCAGCGCGGGACTAGAGATCAGCACCGGGGAGCTGTTTTTT
. | TRBJ1-5 | TRBV6-2/TRBV6-3 | . | CASSTPLFGQTQHF | TGTGCCAGCAGTACCCCATTATTTGGCCAAACGCAGCATTTT
many | TRBJ2-5 | TRBV5-4 | . | CASSGGALQETQYF | TGTGCCAGCAGCGGAGGGGCCTTACAAGAGACCCAGTACTTC
few | TRBJ2-1 | TRBV5-1 | TRBD2 | CASRDTPLAGVYNEQFF | TGCGCCAGCAGAGACACCCCTCTGGCGGGGGTTTACAATGAGCAGTTCTTC
. | TRBJ1-2 | TRBV6-5 | TRBD1 | CASSERTGEDGYTF | TGTGCCAGCAGTGAGCGGACAGGGGAGGATGGCTACACCTTC
few | TRBJ2-6 | TRBV15 | . | CATSTDLSGANVLTF | TGTGCCACCAGCACCGATCTCTCTGGGGCCAACGTCCTGACTTTC
. | TRBJ2-3 | TRBV27 | TRBD2 | CASIRFSGATSTDTQYF | TGTGCCAGCATCAGGTTTAGCGGGGCGACTAGCACAGATACGCAGTATTTT
few | TRBJ1-6 | TRBV28 | . | CASSPPAGFGNSPLHF | TGTGCCAGCAGCCCCCCCGCGGGGTTCGGGAATTCACCCCTCCACTTT
. | TRBJ1-5 | TRBV6-5 | . | CASSLGGGAHNSNQPQHF | TGTGCCAGCAGTTTGGGAGGAGGGGCCCACAATAGCAATCAGCCCCAGCATTTT
. | TRBJ2-3 | TRBV2 | TRBD2 | CASSEAAGNTDTQYF | TGTGCCAGCAGTGAAGCAGCGGGGAACACAGATACGCAGTATTTT
few | TRBJ2-3 | TRBV7-2 | TRBD1 | CASRDRGTDTQYF | TGTGCCAGCAGAGACAGGGGTACAGATACGCAGTATTTT
few | TRBJ2-1 | TRBV5-1 | TRBD1 | CASSGPTGTGSNEQFF | TGCGCCAGCAGCGGGCCGACCGGGACAGGGAGCAATGAGCAGTTCTTC
few | TRBJ2-5 | TRBV6-5 | . | CASSYPLDAKGIRETQYF | TGTGCCAGCAGTTACCCACTTGACGCGAAGGGTATAAGGGAGACCCAGTACTTC
few | TRBJ2-3 | TRBV20-1 | TRBD1 | CSARSGQGLRDTQYF | TGCAGTGCTAGATCGGGACAGGGGTTACGGGATACGCAGTATTTT
few | TRBJ2-7 | TRBV6-1 | . | CASSVYPRGRNKGLGEQYF | TGTGCCAGCAGTGTCTATCCGAGGGGTCGAAACAAGGGTTTGGGCGAGCAGTACTTC
. | TRBJ2-7 | TRBV3-1 | . | CASSQLRREQYF | TGTGCCAGCAGCCAACTCCGGAGGGAGCAGTACTTC
. | TRBJ2-5 | TRBV25-1 | TRBD2 | CASSDSGGANEQYF | TGTGCCAGCAGTGATAGCGGGGGGGCCAATGAGCAGTACTTC
. | TRBJ2-1 | TRBV27 | TRBD2 | CAAGGGPYEQFF | TGTGCCGCCGGCGGGGGACCCTACGAGCAGTTCTTC
. | TRBJ2-3 | TRBV20-1 | . | CNASGWRTSTDTQYF | TGCAATGCTTCCGGATGGCGGACTAGCACAGATACGCAGTATTTT
. | TRBJ2-3 | TRBV4-1 | . | CASSQEGLRRTDTQYF | TGCGCCAGCAGCCAAGAGGGCCTCCGGCGCACAGATACGCAGTATTTT
. | TRBJ2-7 | TRBV7-2 | . | CASSLAPPGAIISCEQYF | TGTGCTAGCAGCCTAGCCCCTCCGGGAGCGATTATTTCCTGCGAGCAGTACTTC
. | TRBJ2-1 | TRBV28 | TRBD2 | CASSLHSGANNEQFF | TGTGCCAGCAGTTTACATAGCGGGGCGAACAATGAGCAGTTCTTC
. | TRBJ1-3 | TRBV4-3 | . | CASSPGHSSGNTIYF | TGCGCCAGCAGCCCGGGACACAGCTCTGGAAACACCATATATTTT
. | TRBJ1-2 | TRBV6-5 | . | CASTDPKIYGYTF | TGTGCCAGTACAGATCCCAAGATCTATGGCTACACCTTC
. | TRBJ1-1 | TRBV27 | . | CASSFGASAPAFF | TGTGCCAGCAGTTTTGGAGCTTCGGCTCCCGCTTTCTTT
few | TRBJ2-6 | TRBV7-2 | . | CASSPRTVSGANVLTF | TGTGCCAGCAGCCCCCGGACGGTCTCTGGGGCCAACGTCCTGACTTTC
. | TRBJ2-4 | TRBV7-2 | . | CASSLDWGSNIQYF | TGTGCCAGCAGCTTAGATTGGGGCAGCAACATTCAGTACTTC
. | TRBJ2-5 | TRBV20-1 | . | CSARDGRGAPQTQYF | TGCAGTGCTAGAGATGGGAGGGGGGCGCCCCAGACCCAGTACTTC
. | TRBJ2-1 | TRBV20-1 | TRBD2 | CSAIGRANNEQFF | TGCAGTGCTATCGGGAGGGCCAACAATGAGCAGTTCTTC
. | TRBJ2-1 | TRBV7-2 | TRBD2 | CASSLARTSVDNEQFF | TGTGCCAGCAGCTTAGCGCGGACTAGCGTCGACAATGAGCAGTTCTTC
. | TRBJ1-2 | TRBV10-3 | TRBD1 | CAISDRGQVYGYTF | TGTGCCATCAGTGACAGGGGGCAAGTCTATGGCTACACCTTC
. | TRBJ2-1 | TRBV20-1 | . | CSAKFGTSYNEQFF | TGCAGTGCTAAGTTCGGGACCAGTTACAATGAGCAGTTCTTC
few | TRBJ2-7 | TRBV20-1 | . | CSAPLGPINPYEQYF | TGCAGTGCCCCCTTAGGGCCAATTAACCCCTACGAGCAGTACTTC
few | TRBJ1-2 | TRBV5-6 | . | CASSGSGYTF | TGTGCCAGCAGTGGGTCCGGCTACACCTTC
. | TRBJ1-1 | TRBV4-1 | TRBD1 | CASSPENRGRAFF | TGCGCCAGCAGCCCGGAAAACAGGGGTCGGGCTTTCTTT
few | TRBJ2-1 | TRBV9 | TRBD2 | CASSPPKDSRRGGIYNEQFF | TGTGCCAGCAGCCCACCCAAGGACAGTCGGCGGGGGGGAATCTACAATGAGCAGTTCTTC
. | TRBJ2-7 | TRBV20-1 | TRBD1 | CSASPTGHSYEQYF | TGCAGTGCTAGTCCGACAGGGCACTCCTACGAGCAGTACTTC
. | TRBJ2-3 | TRBV10-3 | . | CAISGARTDTQYF | TGTGCCATCAGTGGGGCCAGAACAGATACGCAGTATTTT
. | TRBJ1-2 | TRBV12-3/TRBV12-4 | TRBD1 | CASSLNRGPSDGYTF | TGTGCCAGCAGTTTGAACAGGGGGCCGTCGGATGGCTACACCTTC
. | TRBJ1-2 | TRBV12-3/TRBV12-4 | . | CASTYGVGYTF | TGTGCCAGCACATACGGGGTCGGCTACACCTTC